This T cell receptor (beta chain) came from a study of response to subunit inactivated influenza vaccine (dated by TCRdb to 2016 to 2018). Broadly, across the study: Deep quantitative T cell receptor repertoire profiling was used in the study to track responses to a trivalent subunit inactivated influenza vaccine.

Broader findings and caveats from the paper: The authors suggested that each seasonal influenza vaccination may recruit only a limited number of new T cells.

The library was generated by RT-PCR. For sequencing, an Illumina HiSeq 2500 was employed. In TCRdb, the public reads were trimmed at Q25 with fastp and aligned with MiXCR, with productive beta chains retained. Each record represents a unique CDR3 protein, reported with the most common genes and DNA among its rows. For this sample there are fewer than 700,000 distinct CDR3 sequences; 13% appear just once. Approximately 14% of the sample rests with the top ten. The time point label on this specimen signifies: 45 days after influenza vaccine administration. The cysteine opens and the phenylalanine closes a CDR3 of 14 amino acids. Here the CDR3 DNA is all that survives: 42 bases in frame from base 1. Trimming at the junction amounts to 5 bases on V and 3 bases on J, and the germline ends lie 13 bases apart. The germline V gene (reference sequence) yields DFQATT for CDR1 and SNEGSKA for CDR2. This clonotype has just a few counts. Its antigen target is currently unknown. The input lacks base qualities; no much larger clone sits a single base away.

This sequence originates from a man aged 45 to 65 who received an inactivated influenza vaccine. Donor details come from another sample of the same person, matched by shared clones. The chain couples TRBV20-1 to TRBJ1-4; a tentative D call is TRBD1 (5 bases match). Sequencing was performed on PBMCs from blood, taken about 6 weeks after vaccination. Here is the DNA: TGCAGTGCTGCGCTTGGGACCGCTAATGAAAAACTGTTTTTT. It codes for CSAALGTANEKLFF.